A selection of T cell receptor beta chains follows, all from one sample in a study of blood T cell repertoires in COVID-19. Sequencing was performed with immunoSEQ multiplex PCR; in TCRdb, only in-frame clones are kept and a portion is missing. The sample carries 300,000 to 400,000 clones, roughly nine tenths recorded once. Sequenced sample: PBMCs or T cells enriched from blood (not recorded which). The receptors here all came from a woman in her 30s who had recovered from COVID-19. The CDR3 runs from the conserved cysteine through the conserved F or W. A D gene is named only where the DNA matches it firmly. The listing skips clone size in some rows; elsewhere it reads once, few, many or a size class.

clone size: NA; D gene: TRBD1; J gene: TRBJ2-3; V gene: TRBV29-1; CDR3 DNA: TGCAGCGTTGGGGTACAGGGGGCGGATACGCAGTATTTT; CDR3 protein: CSVGVQGADTQYF
clone size: NA; D gene: TRBD2; J gene: TRBJ2-7; V gene: TRBV5-5; CDR3 DNA: TGTGCCAGCAGCTTGGACGGGGGGGCGTACGAGCAGTACTTC; CDR3 protein: CASSLDGGAYEQYF
clone size: NA; D gene: TRBD1; J gene: TRBJ1-2; V gene: TRBV28; CDR3 DNA: TGTGCCAGCAGTGTGCTAGGGGGCGCCTCTTATGGCTACACCTTC; CDR3 protein: CASSVLGGASYGYTF
clone size: NA; D gene: TRBD1; J gene: TRBJ2-1; V gene: TRBV5-4; CDR3 DNA: TGTGCCAGCTCTATCAGGGGGCGTCCCCATGAGCAGTTCTTC; CDR3 protein: CASSIRGRPHEQFF
clone size: NA; D gene: TRBD1; J gene: TRBJ1-1; V gene: TRBV5-1; CDR3 DNA: TGCGCCAGCAGAGAACAGCAGGGGGCGACTACTGAAGCTTTCTTT; CDR3 protein: CASREQQGATTEAFF
clone size: NA; D gene: TRBD2; J gene: TRBJ2-1; V gene: TRBV7-2; CDR3 DNA: TGTGCCAGCAGCTCCGTAGCGGGGGGCTACAATGAGCAGTTCTTC; CDR3 protein: CASSSVAGGYNEQFF
clone size: NA; D gene: NA; J gene: TRBJ1-5; V gene: TRBV28; CDR3 DNA: TGTGCCAGCAGCTCCGCTACAGGTGAGCATCAGCCCCAGCATTTT; CDR3 protein: CASSSATGEHQPQHF
clone size: NA; D gene: TRBD2; J gene: TRBJ2-5; V gene: TRBV11-2; CDR3 DNA: TGTGCCAGCAGCACCGGGCTAGCGGGGGGGAGTGAGACCCAGTACTTC; CDR3 protein: CASSTGLAGGSETQYF
clone size: NA; D gene: TRBD1; J gene: TRBJ1-1; V gene: TRBV9; CDR3 DNA: TGTGCCAGCAGCGTAGGGTTGGGTGGACAGGGGGCGTTGGACACTGAAGCTTTCTTT; CDR3 protein: CASSVGLGGQGALDTEAFF
clone size: once; D gene: NA; J gene: TRBJ2-3; V gene: TRBV6-5; CDR3 DNA: TGTGCCAGCAGTTACGCAGGGGCCAGGGCAGATACGCAGTATTTT; CDR3 protein: CASSYAGARADTQYF
clone size: NA; D gene: NA; J gene: TRBJ1-1; V gene: TRBV21-1; CDR3 DNA: TGTGCCAGCAGCAGACGACAGGGGCCCTATTGGAACACTGAAGCTTTCTTT; CDR3 protein: CASSRRQGPYWNTEAFF
clone size: NA; D gene: NA; J gene: TRBJ2-3; V gene: TRBV4-3; CDR3 DNA: TGCGCCAGCAGCCAAGTCCGGACTATGGGAGATACGCAGTATTTT; CDR3 protein: CASSQVRTMGDTQYF
clone size: NA; D gene: TRBD1; J gene: TRBJ2-3; V gene: TRBV30; CDR3 DNA: TGTGCCTGGAGTGTAATGGGACAGGGGAGGACAGATACGCAGTATTTT; CDR3 protein: CAWSVMGQGRTDTQYF
clone size: NA; D gene: NA; J gene: TRBJ1-2; V gene: TRBV28; CDR3 DNA: TGTGCCAGCAGACTAGGTTGGGGCTACACCTTC; CDR3 protein: CASRLGWGYTF
clone size: NA; D gene: NA; J gene: TRBJ1-4; V gene: TRBV4-2; CDR3 DNA: TGTGCCAGCAGCCAAGGTCGGCAGGGGACTAATGAAAAACTGTTTTTT; CDR3 protein: CASSQGRQGTNEKLFF
clone size: NA; D gene: NA; J gene: TRBJ2-7; V gene: TRBV19; CDR3 DNA: TGTGCCAGTAGTGTCCGGGGGACCGGGTACGAGCAGTACTTC; CDR3 protein: CASSVRGTGYEQYF
clone size: NA; D gene: TRBD2; J gene: TRBJ2-2; V gene: TRBV5-1; CDR3 DNA: TGCGCCAGCAGCTTGGCCTTAGCGGGGGGGCCCCCCGGGGAGCTGTTTTTT; CDR3 protein: CASSLALAGGPPGELFF